A selection of T cell receptor beta chains follows, all from one sample in a study of blood T cell repertoires in COVID-19. The assay was immunoSEQ multiplex PCR, and TCRdb's table has in-frame clones only and misses some. The sample shows hundreds of thousands of clones, approximately 83% of them seen only once. The sequencing input was PBMCs or T cells enriched from blood (not recorded which). These receptors were obtained from a woman between 50 and 59 years old who had been exposed to COVID-19. The CDR3 runs from the conserved cysteine through the conserved F or W. Each record gives: V gene, CDR3 length, clone size, D gene, J gene, CDR3 protein, CDR3 DNA. A D gene is named only where the DNA matches it firmly. Expanded clones get a size class; other rows say once, few or many, or leave the size out.

TRBV28	15	NA	TRBD1	TRBJ1-1	CASTPGGQEGTEAFF	TGTGCCAGCACCCCAGGGGGGCAGGAAGGCACTGAAGCTTTCTTT
TRBV28	16	NA	NA	TRBJ1-5	CASNLRSGRGNQPQHF	TGTGCCAGCAATCTTCGATCGGGTCGGGGCAATCAGCCCCAGCATTTT
TRBV30	13	NA	NA	TRBJ2-1	CATEAGGYNEQFF	TGTGCCACGGAGGCCGGGGGATACAATGAGCAGTTCTTC
TRBV7-9	15	NA	NA	TRBJ1-3	CASSRGDKAGNTIYF	TGTGCCAGCAGCCGAGGGGACAAGGCTGGAAACACCATATATTTT
TRBV21-1	13	NA	NA	TRBJ1-2	CASSKEGGYGYTF	TGTGCCAGCAGCAAGGAGGGCGGCTATGGCTACACCTTC
TRBV6-1	14	NA	NA	TRBJ1-1	CASSERDSRTEAFF	TGTGCCAGCAGTGAACGGGATAGTAGGACTGAAGCTTTCTTT
TRBV7-3	13	NA	TRBD2	TRBJ2-7	CASSFTSGGEQYF	TGTGCCAGCAGCTTCACTAGCGGGGGCGAGCAGTACTTC
TRBV3-1/TRBV3-2	18	NA	NA	TRBJ2-7	CASSAQLPSGTDYTEQYF	TGTGCCAGCAGCGCACAACTACCTTCCGGGACGGACTACACCGAGCAGTACTTC
TRBV6-5	16	NA	TRBD2	TRBJ2-3	CASSSRTSGGTDTQYF	TGTGCCAGCAGTTCCCGGACTAGCGGGGGTACAGATACGCAGTATTTT
TRBV11-2	17	NA	TRBD2	TRBJ2-5	CASSPRIAGGPGETQYF	TGTGCCAGCAGCCCCAGGATAGCGGGGGGGCCGGGGGAGACCCAGTACTTC
TRBV27	14	once	TRBD1	TRBJ2-7	CASSFGQGSYEQYF	TGTGCCAGCAGTTTTGGACAGGGGAGCTACGAGCAGTACTTC
TRBV7-8	14	NA	NA	TRBJ2-7	CASSLRGPRIEQYF	TGTGCCAGCAGCCTTAGAGGGCCCAGGATCGAGCAGTACTTC
TRBV2	13	once	TRBD2	TRBJ2-3	CASSGGLSNTQYF	TGTGCCAGTTCGGGGGGACTTTCCAATACGCAGTATTTT
TRBV12-3/TRBV12-4	13	NA	TRBD2	TRBJ2-1	CASRGLAGDEQFF	TGTGCCAGCAGGGGACTAGCGGGGGATGAGCAGTTCTTC
TRBV6-1	14	NA	TRBD2	TRBJ2-2	CASSELAGVVELFF	TGTGCCAGCAGTGAACTAGCGGGGGTAGTGGAGCTGTTTTTT
TRBV9	14	NA	TRBD1	TRBJ1-2	CASSVEGQGNGYTF	TGTGCCAGCAGCGTAGAGGGACAGGGAAATGGCTACACCTTC
TRBV28	11	NA	NA	TRBJ1-2	CASSPNYGYTF	TGTGCCAGCAGCCCGAACTATGGCTACACCTTC
TRBV10-3	12	once	TRBD1	TRBJ1-1	CAIRQGDTEAFF	TGTGCCATCAGGCAGGGGGACACTGAAGCTTTCTTT
TRBV3-1/TRBV3-2	15	few	NA	TRBJ2-5	CASSQEPGGRETQYF	TGTGCCAGCAGCCAAGAGCCCGGAGGGAGGGAGACCCAGTACTTC
TRBV4-2	16	NA	NA	TRBJ1-5	CASSQEGGQGGRPQHF	TGTGCCAGCAGCCAAGAGGGGGGGCAGGGAGGACGGCCCCAGCATTTT
TRBV18	16	NA	TRBD2	TRBJ2-3	CASSPKAGGGTDTQYF	TGTGCCAGCTCACCTAAAGCCGGGGGGGGGACAGATACGCAGTATTTT